This T cell receptor beta chain was sequenced during a study of Graves' ophthalmopathy and Graves' hyperthyroidism. Study summary: Hyperthyroidism was considered stable when no ophthalmopathy appeared within 18 months of follow-up.

This clonotype has at least ten counts. Trimming took off 5 bases at V and 11 bases at J, with 19 bases between the two ends. This CDR3 has 14 amino acids. Germline CDR1 SGHTA, CDR2 FQGNSA. The study amplified TCR beta CDR3 regions using RNA transcripts. The first-round RT-PCR employed HTBI primers together with the Qiagen OneStep RT-PCR kit. A multiplex PCR was then performed as the second round. TCRdb redid the calling of the multiplex PCR reads with MiXCR, one entry per CDR3 protein. The sample lists around 1.1 million distinct CDR3 sequences, about 40% occurring once. The chain has TRBV7-2 and TRBJ1-5, with D maybe TRBD1 (6 bases). Material: peripheral blood or thyroid tissue (not recorded which). This TCR was sampled from an adult man with Graves' hyperthyroidism. The CDR3: CASSTNRAQAAQHF. For the CDR3, the DNA is TGTGCCAGCAGCACCAACAGGGCCCAAGCAGCCCAGCATTTT.